Included here is one TCR beta chain sequence, with context. Its target is not known. These data come from a study of shared clonotypes between healthy human individuals. Germline CDR1 and CDR2: SGHTA and FQGTGA. The CDR3 spans 12 residues. Trimming stripped 4 bases from V and 7 bases from J, with 7 bases between. Findings and caveats of the study: Non-shared clonotypes displayed generation probabilities falling below those of clonotypes present in all four donors. About 5% of naive CD4 clonotypes were shared across a few donors. An expected dependence of interdonor clonotype sharing on sequencing depth was noted.

Replicate PCRs for sorted subsets used around 200 ng DNA; this equaled 30,000 to 35,000 T cell genomes. The repertoire was sequenced with immunoSEQ multiplex PCR; TCRdb's copy has only in-frame clones and lacks some. The data hold approximately 1,500,000 clones, with roughly 96% observed a single time. Sequencing was carried out using naive CD4+ T cells sorted from blood. Regarding subset: CD45RA+ positively selected. The sequence was collected from a man between 25 and 39 years old in good health. The chain is built from TRBV7-3 and TRBJ2-2; TRBD1 might be the D (5 bases). The CDR3 DNA sequence: TGTGCCAGCAGCTCCAGGGACGGGGAGCTGTTTTTT. Translating it yields CASSSRDGELFF.